These T cell receptor beta chains were read from a single sample in a study of OX40 agonist ivuxolimab in advanced cancers. Sequencing was performed with immunoSEQ multiplex PCR; in TCRdb, only in-frame clones are kept and a portion is missing. The repertoire holds more than 80,000 clones, with about 83% as singletons. This material consisted of CD4+ or CD8+ T cells sorted from blood, taken in a trial of the OX40 agonist ivuxolimab. The receptors come from an adult with an advanced solid tumor such as melanoma, head and neck, liver or kidney cancer. Both conserved end residues are part of each CDR3. Each record gives: CDR3 protein, CDR3 DNA, clone size, J gene, V gene, D gene. The D gene is left open where the match is weak. Some rows have no size entry. The others give once, few or many, or a class for an expanded clone.

CASSPGASGGLSTDTQYF TGTGCCAGCTCACCCGGGGCTAGCGGGGGCCTAAGCACAGATACGCAGTATTTT once TRBJ2-3 TRBV18 TRBD2
CASRDRTYEQYF TGTGCCAGCAGGGACAGGACCTACGAGCAGTACTTC once TRBJ2-7 TRBV7-2 TRBD1
CSVEELGDTQYF TGCAGCGTTGAAGAACTGGGAGATACGCAGTATTTT . TRBJ2-3 TRBV29-1 .
CASREQGQGNQPQHF TGTGCCAGCAGGGAACAGGGGCAGGGCAATCAGCCCCAGCATTTT . TRBJ1-5 TRBV6-6 TRBD1
CASSRDRELADTQYF TGTGCCAGCAGCCGGGACAGGGAATTAGCAGATACGCAGTATTTT . TRBJ2-3 TRBV6-5 TRBD1
CTVQKGRQGSETQYF TGCACCGTTCAAAAGGGGAGACAGGGAAGTGAGACCCAGTACTTC . TRBJ2-5 TRBV29-1 TRBD1
CASSAQGAVSYEQYF TGTGCCAGCAGTGCCCAGGGGGCCGTCTCCTACGAGCAGTACTTC . TRBJ2-7 TRBV6-1 TRBD1
CASSSAGTYLLGGYTF TGTGCCAGCAGCTCCGCCGGGACCTATTTGTTGGGTGGCTACACCTTC . TRBJ1-2 TRBV13 .
CASSFGAGVVNEQYF TGCGCCAGCAGCTTCGGCGCGGGGGTAGTCAACGAGCAGTACTTC . TRBJ2-7 TRBV5-1 TRBD2
CASLGGAYNEQFF TGTGCCAGTTTAGGCGGAGCCTACAATGAGCAGTTCTTC once TRBJ2-1 TRBV6-5 .
CASRSTGSGELFF TGTGCCAGCAGGTCGACAGGGTCCGGGGAGCTGTTTTTT once TRBJ2-2 TRBV11-2 TRBD1
CATQGEETQYF TGTGCCACCCAGGGTGAAGAGACCCAGTACTTC once TRBJ2-5 TRBV19 .
CAWNTPSGNTIYF TGTGCCTGGAATACACCCTCTGGAAACACCATATATTTT . TRBJ1-3 TRBV30 .
CASSLALAGTQYF TGTGCCAGCAGTTTAGCCCTGGCTGGGACCCAGTACTTC . TRBJ2-5 TRBV27 .
CSANAGTNEKLFF TGCAGCGCAAATGCGGGGACTAATGAAAAACTGTTTTTT . TRBJ1-4 TRBV29-1 .
CASSLLPGGYTGELFF TGTGCCAGCAGCTTACTTCCAGGGGGCTACACCGGGGAGCTGTTTTTT . TRBJ2-2 TRBV7-2 TRBD1
CATSRDFRATGELFF TGTGCCACCAGCAGAGATTTCAGGGCAACCGGGGAGCTGTTTTTT . TRBJ2-2 TRBV15 .
CASSSDDRVGYNEQFF TGTGCCAGCAGCTCGGACGACAGGGTAGGCTACAATGAGCAGTTCTTC . TRBJ2-1 TRBV5-4 TRBD1